This passage covers 25 T cell receptor beta chains from one sample sequenced in a study of identical twins. TCRdb independently ran MiXCR on the 5' RACE reads; one entry per CDR3 protein. The repertoire holds more than 250,000 distinct CDR3 sequences, with approximately 8.5% as singletons. These data also formed part of another study, on yellow fever vaccine responses in identical twins.

Sequenced material: memory (CD45RO+) T cells sorted from blood. These receptors were obtained from a woman younger than 30 in good health.

The rearrangement links TRBV6-4 to TRBJ1-6; D might be TRBD1 (5 bases). The CDR3 is 14 amino acids. Germline V gene sequence: CDR1 MRHNA, CDR2 SNTAGT. Trimming pared 3 bases from V and 8 bases from J, leaving 11 bases between. For the CDR3, the DNA is TGTGCCAGCAGTGAAGACGGGGGTCATTCACCCCTCCACTTT. Protein: CASSEDGGHSPLHF.

The chain recombines TRBV27 with TRBJ2-1; 8 nucleotides agree with TRBD2. V shed 6 bases and J 1 base; nucleotides not matched to a gene: 8. The V gene's germline CDR1 is MNHEY and CDR2 SMNVEV (reference sequence). CDR3 length: 16 residues. In nucleotides, the CDR3 is TGTGCCAGCAGCGGGGGAGGACTAGCTTCCTACAATGAGCAGTTCTTC. Protein product: CASSGGGLASYNEQFF.

This clonotype was detected many times. The rearrangement links TRBV29-1 to TRBJ1-2; D gene ambiguous. CDR1 SQVTM and CDR2 ANQGSEA come from the germline V gene. CDR3 length: 12 amino acids. V dropped 6 bases and J dropped 4 bases, with 12 bases sitting between them. CDR3 DNA: TGCAGCGTCGCAGACGACTTCTATGGCTACACCTTC. Translation: CSVADDFYGYTF.

In this sample, this clonotype turned up many times. This rearrangement joins TRBV6-5 to TRBJ2-2; D remains ambiguous. This CDR3 contains 14 residues. Trimming took 4 bases from V and 5 from J, leaving 11 bases between them. Germline V gene data show CDR1 as MNHEY and CDR2 as SVGAGI. CDR3 region: CASSSYSGTGELFF. CDR3 coding DNA: TGTGCCAGCAGTTCTTATTCTGGGACCGGGGAGCTGTTTTTT.

The gene calls are TRBV6-6 and TRBJ2-1; D unclear. V was trimmed by 7 bases and J by 7 bases, leaving 11 bases between them. Germline V lookup: CDR1 MNHNY, CDR2 SVGAGI (reference sequence). The CDR3 loop spans 12 amino acids. The CDR3 protein is CASTNTANEQFF. CDR3 nucleotide sequence: TGTGCCAGCACCAACACAGCTAATGAGCAGTTCTTC.

V and J are TRBV6-1 and TRBJ1-1, with unresolved D. The V gene's germline CDR1 is MNHNS and CDR2 SASEGT. The V and J ends lost 1 base and 1 base respectively, with 7 bases between them. The CDR3 extends over 14 amino acids. The CDR3: CASSEGAENTEAFF. The CDR3 nucleotides are TGTGCCAGCAGTGAAGGGGCAGAGAACACTGAAGCTTTCTTT.

This clonotype was counted many times. The chain joins TRBV5-5 to TRBJ2-5; 8 bases align to TRBD2. The CDR3 totals 13 residues. V lost 2 bases, J lost 3 bases, and 0 bases stayed unmatched. Germline V CDR1 and CDR2: SGHKS, YYEKEE (reference sequence). For the CDR3, the DNA is TGTGCCAGCAGCTTTAGCGGGGAAGAGACCCAGTACTTC. Its translation: CASSFSGEETQYF.

The chain carries TRBV7-9 and TRBJ2-3, with TRBD2 matching 9 bases. V lost 4 bases, J lost 2 bases, and 10 bases stayed unmatched. Germline V gene data show CDR1 as SEHNR and CDR2 as FQNEAQ (reference sequence). CDR3 length: 17 residues. DNA for the CDR3: TGTGCCAGCAGCTCGCGCGGGAGGGCCAGCCTCACAGATACGCAGTATTTT. Protein product: CASSSRGRASLTDTQYF.

This clonotype occurred many times. One end of the junction fails to match germline, which may point to a read error. The genes are TRBV4-1 and TRBJ2-3; perhaps TRBD2 as D (7 bases). CDR1 is MGHRA, CDR2 YSYEKL, per germline. The CDR3 runs to 17 residues. CDR3 loop: CASSQGGGRLPADTQYF. For the CDR3, the DNA is TGCGCCAGCAGTCAAGGGGGGGGCCGCCTGCCCGCAGATACGCAGTATTTT.

The chain employs TRBV19 and TRBJ2-5; unclear D gene. This CDR3 has 13 residues. The germline gives CDR1 LNHDA, CDR2 SQIVND (reference sequence). V was pared by 1 base and J by 4 bases, with 7 bases between. Here the CDR3 reads CASSIGTSETQYF. The DNA for the CDR3 is TGTGCCAGTAGTATAGGAACATCAGAGACCCAGTACTTC.

This clonotype was observed a handful of times. The chain carries TRBV6-5 and TRBJ1-6; D is ambiguous. The germline V gene encodes CDR1 MNHEY and CDR2 SVGAGI. This CDR3 spans 14 amino acids. Trimming took off 2 bases at V and 6 bases at J, with 8 bases between the two ends. The CDR3 coding sequence is TGTGCCAGCAGTTACGACATAGTTAATTCACCCCTCCACTTT. It translates to CASSYDIVNSPLHF.

The J gene is TRBJ2-1, the V gene TRBV5-6; TRBD2 might be the D (5 bases). The germline CDR1 and CDR2 sequences are SGHDT and YYEEEE. The CDR3 spans 12 residues. V gave up 0 bases and J gave up 12 bases, with 10 bases separating them. The CDR3 here is CASSLGLLGQFF. DNA for the CDR3: TGTGCCAGCAGCTTGGGACTATTGGGGCAGTTCTTC.

V usage is TRBV12-3 or TRBV12-4 and J usage is TRBJ2-7, with 7 bases identical to TRBD2. Losses at the gene ends were 0 bases for V and 2 bases for J; bases not matched to a gene: 7. The CDR3 is 16 residues long. CDR3 sequence (DNA): TGTGCCAGCAGTTTAGCGTCGCGGGGGTCCGCCTACGAGCAGTACTTC. Its protein product is CASSLASRGSAYEQYF.

This clonotype was observed a few times. This chain joins TRBV24-1 and TRBJ2-7; 7 bases map to TRBD1. Trimming cost V 2 bases and J 3 bases; bases outside gene matches: 0. CDR3 length equals 13 residues. The germline gives CDR1 KGHDR, CDR2 SFDVKD. The CDR3 coding sequence is TGTGCCACCAGTGATTGGGACAGCTACGAGCAGTACTTC. The encoded protein is CATSDWDSYEQYF.

The chain employs TRBV7-6 and TRBJ2-7, with TRBD1 matching 8 bases. The CDR3 is made up of 15 amino acids. The germline CDR1 and CDR2 sequences are SGHVS and FNYEAQ. V was pared by 1 base and J by 7 bases, with 9 bases of the junction left unmatched. CDR3: CASSLGDQGAREQYF. CDR3 bases: TGTGCCAGCAGCTTAGGGGACCAGGGGGCTAGGGAGCAGTACTTC.

This clonotype was detected many times. The chain recombines TRBV20-1 with TRBJ1-2; a possible D gene is TRBD1 (6 bases). V lost 6 bases, J lost 1 base, and 18 bases lay in between. Germline loops: CDR1 DFQATT, CDR2 SNEGSKA (reference sequence). The CDR3 has 15 amino acids. The CDR3 DNA reads as TGCAGTGCGCCGGAGGCAGGGGATTTTAACTATGGCTACACCTTC. Translation: CSAPEAGDFNYGYTF.

The gene calls are TRBV5-1 and TRBJ1-4, with D perhaps matching TRBD1 (5 bases). The CDR3 covers 13 residues. Germline V gives CDR1 SGHRS, CDR2 YFSETQ. V lost 7 bases and J lost 6, with 13 bases in between. CDR3 in amino acids: CASGGGMDEKLFF. The CDR3 coding sequence is TGCGCCAGCGGGGGTGGGATGGATGAAAAACTGTTTTTT.

The chain combines TRBV11-2 with TRBJ1-6; 7 positions match TRBD1. V was pared by 6 bases and J by 4 bases, with 6 bases of the junction left unmatched. CDR3 length equals 15 residues. CDR1 is SGHAT, CDR2 FQNNGV, per germline. The CDR3 sequence: CASRVTGAYNSPLHF. CDR3 bases: TGTGCCAGCAGGGTAACAGGGGCTTATAATTCACCCCTCCACTTT.

This clonotype was picked up a small number of times. The chain has TRBV28 and TRBJ2-3; 12 positions agree with TRBD1. V was pared by 11 bases and J by 9 bases, with 12 bases of the junction left unmatched. This CDR3 comprises 14 residues. CDR1 and CDR2 from the germline V gene are MDHEN and SYDVKM. DNA of the CDR3: TGTGCCCATAGGGACAGGGGGCTAGTTGTCACGCAGTATTTT. Translating gives CAHRDRGLVVTQYF. Variable domain in full (rest from reference TRBV28 and TRBJ2-3): DVKVTQSSRYLVKRTGEKVFLECVQDMDHENMFWYRQDPGLGLRLIYFSYDVKMKEKGDIPEGYSVSREKKERFSLILESASTNQTSMYLCAHRDRGLVVTQYFGPGTRLTVL.

This clonotype was seen a single time. The rearrangement links TRBV7-9 to TRBJ2-3, with TRBD2 matching over 9 bases. Germline-derived CDR1 and CDR2 are SEHNR and FQNEAQ (reference sequence). Losses at the gene ends were 1 base for V and 5 bases for J; bases not matched to a gene: 10. This CDR3 region has 17 residues. The CDR3 coding sequence is TGTGCCAGCAGCTTAGGAAGTCTAGCGGGGTTCATAGATACGCAGTATTTT. Encoded protein: CASSLGSLAGFIDTQYF.

The chain is built from TRBV18 and TRBJ2-5; the match to TRBD1 covers 7 bases. Germline values: CDR1 KGHSH, CDR2 LQKENI. CDR3 length equals 15 residues. V lost 5 bases and J lost 0; bases outside the gene matches: 6. CDR3 DNA: TGTGCCAGCTCATTCCCACAGGGGTACCAAGAGACCCAGTACTTC. Protein: CASSFPQGYQETQYF.

The chain employs TRBV28 and TRBJ1-4; D is ambiguous. Germline V lookup: CDR1 MDHEN, CDR2 SYDVKM. The CDR3 extends over 14 amino acids. V was cut by 6 bases and J by 0 bases, with 8 bases left in between. CDR3 sequence (DNA): TGTGCCAGCAGCTTACAGACAACTAATGAAAAACTGTTTTTT. Translated, it gives CASSLQTTNEKLFF.

This clonotype occurred many times. The J gene is TRBJ2-3, the V gene TRBV10-3; no clear D. This CDR3 spans 16 amino acids. V was cut by 4 bases and J by 5 bases, with 19 bases left in between. The germline CDR1 and CDR2 sequences are ENHRY and SYGVKD. The CDR3 loop is CAISGIGTEHVDTQYF. CDR3 coding DNA: TGTGCCATCAGTGGGATCGGAACCGAACACGTAGATACGCAGTATTTT.

This clonotype was found many times. The chain links TRBV20-1 to TRBJ2-1; TRBD2 matches at 8 bases. Germline V CDR1 and CDR2: DFQATT, SNEGSKA (reference sequence). Trimming at V came to 5 bases and at J to 5 bases, leaving 5 bases not matched to a gene. The CDR3 consists of 13 residues. CDR3 sequence (DNA): TGCAGTGCTGCGGGACTAGGAAACAATGAGCAGTTCTTC. Translated, it gives CSAAGLGNNEQFF.

Only a few counts were recorded for this clonotype. The chain couples TRBV5-5 to TRBJ1-2, with TRBD1 matching 9 bases. Germline V CDR1 and CDR2: SGHKS, YYEKEE (reference sequence). The CDR3 spans 13 residues. The ends lost 0 bases at V and 12 bases at J; junction bases unmatched: 6. CDR3 in DNA: TGTGCCAGCAGCTTGGAACAGGGGGCCAACCACACCTTC. This encodes CASSLEQGANHTF.